This TCR beta chain was sequenced for a study of T cells after yellow fever vaccination. In the study overall: Libraries from low-cell-number fractions were prepared with the SMART-Seq v4 Ultra Low Input RNA kit.

The CDR3 totals 15 residues. Between the trimmed V and J ends, which lost 0 bases and 4 bases, there was a span of 10 bases. From germline, CDR1 is LGHDT and CDR2 YNNKEL (reference sequence). 5'RACE template switching added a universal primer site and UMIs to TCR cDNA. TCRdb processed the 5' RACE reads anew with MiXCR; each CDR3 protein has one entry. The data contain more than 450,000 distinct CDR3 sequences, just over 20% of them singletons. The TCR comes from a man aged 18 to 29 who received the YFV17D yellow fever vaccine. This chain uses TRBV3-1 with TRBJ2-1; D remains unclear. The sequenced sample was PBMCs, obtained 21 days after the first yellow fever vaccination. The CDR3 protein is CASSQDRNPYNEQFF. The DNA of the CDR3 is TGTGCCAGCAGCCAAGATCGTAACCCTTACAATGAGCAGTTCTTC.